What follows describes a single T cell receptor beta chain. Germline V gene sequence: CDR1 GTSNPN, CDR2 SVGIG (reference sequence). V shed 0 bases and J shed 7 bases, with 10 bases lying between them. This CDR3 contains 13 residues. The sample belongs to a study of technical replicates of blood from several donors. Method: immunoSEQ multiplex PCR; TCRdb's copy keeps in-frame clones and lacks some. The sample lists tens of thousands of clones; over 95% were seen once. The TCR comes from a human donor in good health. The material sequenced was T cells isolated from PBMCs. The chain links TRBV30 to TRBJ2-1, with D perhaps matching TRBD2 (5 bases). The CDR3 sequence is CAWSVLLANEQFF. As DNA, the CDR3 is TGTGCCTGGAGTGTACTTCTAGCAAATGAGCAGTTCTTC.